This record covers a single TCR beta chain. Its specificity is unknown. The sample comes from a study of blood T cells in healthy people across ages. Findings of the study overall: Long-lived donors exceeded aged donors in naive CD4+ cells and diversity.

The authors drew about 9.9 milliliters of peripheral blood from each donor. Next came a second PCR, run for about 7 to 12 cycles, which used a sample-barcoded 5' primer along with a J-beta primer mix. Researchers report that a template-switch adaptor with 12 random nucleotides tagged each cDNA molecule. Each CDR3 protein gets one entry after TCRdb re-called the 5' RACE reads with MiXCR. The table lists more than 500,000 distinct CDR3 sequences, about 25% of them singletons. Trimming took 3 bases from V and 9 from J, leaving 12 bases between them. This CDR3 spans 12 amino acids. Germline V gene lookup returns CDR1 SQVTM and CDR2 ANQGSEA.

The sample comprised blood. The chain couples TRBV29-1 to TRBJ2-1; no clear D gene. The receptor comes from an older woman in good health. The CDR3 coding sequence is TGCAGCGTTGACGCCGTATACGGTGAGCAGTTCTTC. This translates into CSVDAVYGEQFF.